This entry concerns a single T cell receptor (beta chain). The target antigen is unknown. With UMIs, 5'RACE template switching was used to make TCR beta cDNA. For each CDR3 protein, TCRdb gives one entry from its re-call of the 5' RACE reads, without DNA. Reported are fewer than 550,000 distinct CDR3 sequences; the ten largest clones contain roughly 1.4%. This sample was included in a study of T cells expressing NK-cell markers. Overall study context: Sorted CD3+CD56-NKG2C+, CD3+CD56+NKG2C+ and CD3+CD56+NKG2C- T cells supplied the TCR beta repertoires. With respect to HCMV, seven of the eight sequenced donors were seropositive, and one was seronegative. Whole-study results and caveats: The share of CD8+ T cells held by dominant NKG2C+ clonotypes was roughly 1.0-8% in over 5 donors.

The sample comprised blood T cells: a sorted CD56 or NKG2C T cell subset, CD4+ or CD8+ T cells, or bulk PBMC T cells (not recorded which). This TCR was sampled from a woman between 50 and 59 years old in good health.

The CDR3 reads CASSHRDARNTEAFF. The V gene is TRBV6-1, the J gene TRBJ1-1; TCRdb proposes TRBD1, but this gene call is untestable without DNA. CDR1 is MNHNS and CDR2 is SASEGT in the germline V gene. This CDR3 region has 15 residues.